Each of the 24 T cell receptor beta chains below was sequenced from the same sample in a study of shared clonotypes between healthy human individuals. This table comes from immunoSEQ multiplex PCR, and its TCRdb copy is limited to in-frame clones, with some not included. Of about 1 million clones listed, around 75% are singletons. The sample was memory CD4+ T cells sorted from blood. Indicated subset: CD45RA-negative fraction. The receptors were gathered from a man aged 18 to 35 in good health.

This clone appeared many times. The chain joins TRBV19 to TRBJ1-1; the D gene is possibly TRBD1 (6 bases). CDR3 length: 13 amino acids. The V gene's germline CDR1 is LNHDA and CDR2 SQIVND (reference sequence). The V end was cut by 10 bases, the J end by 1 base, with 13 bases between. CDR3 amino acids: CATQRGGNTEAFF. As DNA, the CDR3 is TGTGCCACCCAAAGAGGGGGGAACACTGAAGCTTTCTTT.

The sample holds one count of this clone. The chain carries TRBV19 and TRBJ2-2; 11 nucleotides agree with TRBD2. Germline-derived CDR1 and CDR2 are LNHDA and SQIVND (reference sequence). The CDR3 consists of 17 residues. Unmatched junction bases numbered 5, after V lost 1 base and J lost 4 bases. The CDR3 loop reads CASSIVVLAGGTGELFF. The DNA for the CDR3 is TGTGCCAGTAGTATAGTCGTGCTAGCGGGAGGCACCGGGGAGCTGTTTTTT. Drawing the rest from reference TRBV19 and TRBJ2-2, the complete variable domain is DGGITQSPKYLFRKEGQNVTLSCEQNLNHDAMYWYRQDPGQGLRLIYYSQIVNDFQKGDIAEGYSVSREKKESFPLTVTSAQKNPTAFYLCASSIVVLAGGTGELFFGEGSRLTVL.

V and J are TRBV6-1 and TRBJ2-4, with 8 positions matching TRBD1. Germline assignment: CDR1 MNHNS and CDR2 SASEGT. The CDR3 length is 11 residues. V was clipped by 9 bases and J by 9 bases; unmatched bases: 4. The CDR3 DNA reads as TGTGCCAGTGACAGGGGAGGCATTCAGTACTTC. Translation: CASDRGGIQYF.

The rearrangement links TRBV30 to TRBJ2-7; D is perhaps TRBD2 (5 bases). Trimming took off 3 bases at V and 0 bases at J, with 15 bases between the two ends. The CDR3 has 15 residues. CDR1 and CDR2 (germline): GTSNPN, SVGIG (reference sequence). The CDR3 region is CAWRARTGISYEQYF. The CDR3 coding sequence is TGTGCCTGGAGAGCCCGCACGGGGATCTCCTACGAGCAGTACTTC.

This clone was recorded only once. A much larger clone differs by one base, so this may be a read error. The chain combines TRBV2 with TRBJ2-5; TRBD2 might be the D (6 bases). The CDR3 runs to 12 residues. Germline V CDR1 and CDR2: SNHLY, FYNNEI. The germline V and J ends were trimmed by 6 bases and 4 bases, with 9 bases remaining between them. The CDR3 loop is CASREEGETQYF. The CDR3 DNA is TGTGCCAGCAGGGAGGAGGGAGAGACCCAGTACTTC.

The rearrangement uses TRBV11-2 and TRBJ1-1; TRBD1 might be the D (5 bases). Germline-derived CDR1 and CDR2 are SGHAT and FQNNGV. This CDR3 spans 14 amino acids. V lost 7 bases to trimming and J lost 5 bases, with 17 bases between them. The CDR3 DNA is TGTGCCAGCACGCTACAGGCCCAAGGGACTGAAGCTTTCTTT. Residues: CASTLQAQGTEAFF.

The count of this clone is one. The sample has other DNA sequences that encode this CDR3 too. V usage is TRBV5-1 and J usage is TRBJ1-1; no firm D call. The germline gives CDR1 SGHRS, CDR2 YFSETQ. The CDR3 contains 15 residues. V lost 1 base to trimming and J lost 0 bases, with 10 bases between them. CDR3 nucleotides: TGCGCCAGCAGCTTGTCAGCGGGAATGAACACTGAAGCTTTCTTT. Amino acid sequence: CASSLSAGMNTEAFF.

This clone was recorded once. The CDR3 nucleotides read TGCAGCGCTCAGGGTCAGACTGAAGCTTTCTTT. Translating it yields CSAQGQTEAFF. The chain carries TRBV20-1 and TRBJ1-1; weak D call: TRBD1 (5 bases). This CDR3 has 11 residues. Germline V gives CDR1 DFQATT, CDR2 SNEGSKA (reference sequence).

The J gene is TRBJ2-7, the V gene TRBV18; 7 nucleotides line up with TRBD1. V lost 3 bases to trimming and J lost 6 bases; unmatched junction nucleotides: 8. The CDR3 is made up of 14 amino acids. Germline lookup yields CDR1 KGHSH and CDR2 LQKENI. The CDR3 sequence: CASSPLGRGSEQYF. The CDR3 nucleotides read TGTGCCAGCTCACCCTTGGGCAGGGGGAGCGAGCAGTACTTC.

V gene TRBV9 combines with J gene TRBJ2-7, with D uncertain. Germline-derived CDR1 and CDR2 are SGDLS and YYNGEE. Trimming pared 0 bases from V and 4 bases from J, leaving 2 bases between. The CDR3 runs to 11 residues. In DNA form, the CDR3 reads TGTGCCAGCAGCGTAGAGTACGAGCAGTACTTC. This gives the protein CASSVEYEQYF.

The chain links TRBV11-2 to TRBJ2-4; D gene uncertain. Deletions cut 3 bases from V and 7 bases from J, with 13 bases between. Germline V gene lookup returns CDR1 SGHAT and CDR2 FQNNGV. This CDR3 comprises 14 residues. The CDR3: CASSFSTTDNIQYF. The CDR3 coding sequence is TGTGCCAGCAGCTTTTCTACGACGGATAACATTCAGTACTTC.

The chain couples TRBV28 to TRBJ2-1; 8 positions agree with TRBD1. Germline V gene data show CDR1 as MDHEN and CDR2 as SYDVKM. This CDR3 has 13 amino acids. With V trimmed by 6 bases and J by 8 bases, 6 bases remained unmatched. The DNA for the CDR3 is TGTGCCAGCAGCTCAGGACAGGGATATGAGCAGTTCTTC. It translates to CASSSGQGYEQFF.

The chain carries TRBV10-3 and TRBJ1-5; D not resolved. Looked up from germline, CDR1 is ENHRY and CDR2 is SYGVKD. This CDR3 region has 16 residues. Trimming left V 0 bases short and J 2 bases short, with 11 bases between. The CDR3 nucleotides read TGTGCCATCAGTGAGTCTCCGAGCGCGGGCAATCAGCCCCAGCATTTT. Translating it yields CAISESPSAGNQPQHF.

This clone appeared once. V usage is TRBV6-1 and J usage is TRBJ1-3, with TRBD1 as a possible D gene (6 bases). V lost 3 bases and J 4 bases, leaving 10 bases between the germline ends. Germline lookup yields CDR1 MNHNS and CDR2 SASEGT. The CDR3 is 14 amino acids. The DNA of the CDR3 is TGTGCCAGCAGTGACAGGGGAGCCGGAAACACCATATATTTT. Protein: CASSDRGAGNTIYF.

The chain couples TRBV5-1 to TRBJ2-7; D tentatively fits TRBD1 or TRBD2 (5 bases each). The CDR3 has 15 amino acids. Trimming cost V 3 bases and J 4 bases, with 17 bases left between them. Germline loops: CDR1 SGHRS, CDR2 YFSETQ. DNA for the CDR3: TGCGCCAGCAGCTCAATACCGGGACCTGGGTACGAGCAGTACTTC. It specifies CASSSIPGPGYEQYF.

As regards this clone: Distinct nucleotide sequences in the sample also encode this CDR3. The rearrangement joins TRBV5-1 to TRBJ2-7; D possibly corresponds to TRBD1 (5 bases). This CDR3 comprises 14 residues. Germline CDR1 reads SGHRS; CDR2 reads YFSETQ. With 6 bases removed from V and 1 base from J, the gap between germline ends came to 14 bases. The CDR3 here is CASKSGQGSYEQYF. CDR3 in DNA: TGCGCCAGCAAATCCGGGCAGGGTTCCTACGAGCAGTACTTC.

The chain has TRBV5-1 and TRBJ2-7; a weak D match, TRBD1 (7 bases). This CDR3 comprises 16 residues. Germline loops: CDR1 SGHRS, CDR2 YFSETQ. Trimming stripped 3 bases from V and 1 base from J, with 17 bases between. The CDR3 loop reads CASSSGGLRRSYEQYF. The CDR3 nucleotides read TGCGCCAGCAGCTCAGGGGGACTGCGCCGTTCCTACGAGCAGTACTTC.

The chain uses TRBV28 and TRBJ1-6, with TRBD1 as a possible D gene (5 bases). From germline, CDR1 is MDHEN and CDR2 SYDVKM. The CDR3 length is 12 residues. Trimming cost V 2 bases and J 13 bases, with 9 bases left between them. CDR3 sequence: CASSLPDKPLHF. The CDR3 bases are TGTGCCAGCAGTTTACCGGACAAGCCCCTCCACTTT.

This clone is a singleton in its sample. This chain uses TRBV4-3 with TRBJ1-4; D possibly corresponds to TRBD1 (6 bases). The CDR3 totals 17 residues. Germline-derived CDR1 and CDR2 are LGHNA and YSLEER. V lost 0 bases to trimming and J lost 7 bases, with 18 bases between them. CDR3 region: CASSQDPAVGGAEKLFF. The CDR3 nucleotides read TGCGCCAGCAGCCAAGATCCGGCGGTAGGGGGTGCTGAAAAACTGTTTTTT.

This clone was seen a single time. The chain links TRBV2 to TRBJ2-2, with D unclear. This CDR3 has 14 amino acids. V was pared by 2 bases and J by 4 bases, with 8 bases between. Germline CDR1 is SNHLY and CDR2 is FYNNEI. This CDR3 is CASSETSVTGELFF. The CDR3 DNA sequence: TGTGCCAGCAGTGAAACTTCTGTCACCGGGGAGCTGTTTTTT.

This clone came up a few times. V usage is TRBV5-1 and J usage is TRBJ1-5, with 7 bases lining up with TRBD1. CDR3 length equals 15 residues. V shed 4 bases, J shed 1 base, and the junction held 5 bases outside the gene matches. In germline, CDR1 is SGHRS, CDR2 YFSETQ. In DNA, the CDR3 is TGCGCCAGCAGCCAGGAGACAGGGAGCAATCAGCCCCAGCATTTT. Amino acid sequence: CASSQETGSNQPQHF.

The rearrangement links TRBV6-5 to TRBJ2-1; a weak D match, TRBD1 (5 bases). Germline V gene lookup returns CDR1 MNHEY and CDR2 SVGAGI. The CDR3 contains 15 residues. V lost 6 bases to trimming and J lost 6 bases, with 18 bases between them. The CDR3 spells CASRRKSDTINEQFF. CDR3 DNA: TGTGCCAGCAGGCGAAAGTCGGACACTATCAATGAGCAGTTCTTC.

This chain links TRBV11-2 with TRBJ2-7, with D uncertain. V was trimmed by 0 bases and J by 4 bases, leaving 10 bases between them. The length of the CDR3 is 14 residues. Germline V CDR1 and CDR2: SGHAT, FQNNGV. The CDR3 loop reads CASSLDHAFYEQYF. The DNA for the CDR3 is TGTGCCAGCAGCTTAGATCACGCCTTTTACGAGCAGTACTTC.

The chain joins TRBV9 to TRBJ2-3, with D hard to call. The germline CDR1 and CDR2 sequences are SGDLS and YYNGEE. V lost 3 bases, J lost 2 bases, and 13 bases lay in between. The CDR3 extends over 15 amino acids. The CDR3 here is CASSAQGSNTDTQYF. The CDR3 DNA is TGTGCCAGCAGCGCTCAAGGATCAAACACAGATACGCAGTATTTT.